Given below is one TCR beta chain in context. Its antigen is not identified. The assay was immunoSEQ multiplex PCR, and TCRdb's table has in-frame clones only and misses some. Of more than 95,000 clones listed, around nine tenths are singletons. The entry originates in a study of T cell responses to AZD1222 COVID-19 vaccine. Findings of the study overall: Scientists sampled the repertoires only once the peak T cell response had passed.

Researchers grouped second doses given at about 4 or about 12 weeks into one pool. The CDR3 runs to 14 residues. CDR1 and CDR2 from the germline V gene are MNHEY and SVGAGI. Deletions cut 6 bases from V and 4 bases from J, with 16 bases between. The chain joins TRBV6-5 to TRBJ2-7; a possible D gene is TRBD2 (7 bases). The origin of this receptor is an adult who received the AZD1222 COVID-19 vaccine. Sequences were derived from peripheral blood, sampled 28 days after the second AZD1222 dose. The CDR3, as DNA: TGTGCCAGCAGACCCCGGGGGGCCCTATACGAGCAGTACTTC. This sequence encodes CASRPRGALYEQYF.